The 27 T cell receptor beta chains below were found in one sample sequenced in a study of Ad26.COV2.S vaccination and SARS-CoV-2 variants. Data came from immunoSEQ multiplex PCR; TCRdb stores just in-frame clones and leaves some out. The sample shows roughly 380,000 clones, around 90% of them seen only once. Documented treatment: some 19 received Ad26.COV2.S at low or high dose, single or two shots; 5 received placebo; per-sample allocation not given. After the first vaccine or placebo injection, samples were drawn on day 63. The sequences come from peripheral blood, collected in a trial of Ad26.COV2.S vaccine versus placebo. The receptors originated from a person between 18 and 65 years old who received the Ad26.COV2.S COVID-19 vaccine or a placebo.

CDR3 residues: CASSVDRVRSYNEQFF. In nucleotides, the CDR3 is TGTGCCAGCAGCGTAGACAGGGTTAGGTCCTACAATGAGCAGTTCTTC. The J gene is TRBJ2-1, the V gene TRBV9; D might be TRBD1 (6 bases). In germline, CDR1 is SGDLS, CDR2 YYNGEE. The CDR3 is 16 amino acids. Between the trimmed V and J ends, which lost 0 bases and 1 base, there was a span of 11 bases.

The rearrangement links TRBV4-1 to TRBJ2-3; no definite D call. Trimming removed 0 bases from V and 4 bases from J, with 11 bases in between. The length of the CDR3 is 15 residues. Germline-derived CDR1 and CDR2 are MGHRA and YSYEKL. The DNA for the CDR3 is TGCGCCAGCAGCCAAGATGTCCGGACCCCAGATACGCAGTATTTT. Amino acid sequence: CASSQDVRTPDTQYF.

CDR3 bases: TGTGCCAGCAGCCAAGAGTTTAGGACAGAGGCTACCGGGGAGCTGTTTTTT. It translates to CASSQEFRTEATGELFF. The chain employs TRBV4-2 and TRBJ2-2, with a possible D match to TRBD1 (6 bases). V lost 0 bases and J 5 bases, leaving 16 bases between the germline ends. Germline CDR1 is LGHNA and CDR2 is YNFKEQ. This CDR3 contains 17 residues.

The chain carries TRBV5-1 and TRBJ2-4; TRBD1 might be the D (6 bases). The germline CDR1 and CDR2 sequences are SGHRS and YFSETQ. CDR3 length: 16 residues. V was trimmed by 5 bases and J by 0 bases, leaving 15 bases between them. DNA of the CDR3: TGCGCCAGCAGTTCAGGACAGACTTTAGCCAAAAACATTCAGTACTTC. This gives the protein CASSSGQTLAKNIQYF.

Remarks on this clone: In the same sample, other DNA sequences code for this CDR3. V usage is TRBV5-1 and J usage is TRBJ2-5; the D gene is possibly TRBD1 (5 bases). Trimming stripped 2 bases from V and 5 bases from J, with 10 bases between. Germline loops: CDR1 SGHRS, CDR2 YFSETQ. The CDR3 has 13 amino acids. This CDR3 is CASSLGAGETQYF. The CDR3 nucleotides read TGCGCCAGCAGCTTAGGGGCCGGGGAGACCCAGTACTTC.

Here the CDR3 reads CASSPLERAGISYEQYF. The DNA for the CDR3 is TGTGCCAGCAGCCCCCTTGAGAGAGCGGGGATCTCCTACGAGCAGTACTTC. V and J are TRBV4-2 and TRBJ2-7, with 7 bases lining up with TRBD2. Germline V gives CDR1 LGHNA, CDR2 YNFKEQ. The CDR3 length is 17 residues. V gave up 4 bases and J gave up 0 bases; unmatched junction bases: 12.

The gene calls are TRBV10-3 and TRBJ1-2, with a weak D call TRBD1 (6 bases). V dropped 0 bases and J dropped 4 bases, with 15 bases sitting between them. Germline V lookup: CDR1 ENHRY, CDR2 SYGVKD. The CDR3 runs to 16 residues. CDR3 coding DNA: TGTGCCATCAGTGAGTCCGGGGGGGGCGCAGGCTATGGCTACACCTTC. It codes for CAISESGGGAGYGYTF.

The chain carries TRBV6-5 and TRBJ2-5; 7 bases line up with TRBD1. The V gene's germline CDR1 is MNHEY and CDR2 SVGAGI. The CDR3 totals 15 residues. V gave up 2 bases and J gave up 1 base; unmatched junction bases: 4. The CDR3 DNA sequence: TGTGCCAGCAGTTACAAGGGGACAGTCCAAGAGACCCAGTACTTC. Its translation is CASSYKGTVQETQYF.

The chain links TRBV9 to TRBJ2-7; 12 bases are a match to TRBD1. Germline V lookup: CDR1 SGDLS, CDR2 YYNGEE. The CDR3 covers 15 residues. V trimming: 3 bases; J trimming: 3 bases; junction bases outside the gene matches: 4. The CDR3 protein is CASSAGTGGFYEQYF. For the CDR3, the DNA is TGTGCCAGCAGCGCCGGGACAGGGGGCTTCTACGAGCAGTACTTC. Full variable domain (missing parts from reference TRBV9 and TRBJ2-7): DSGVTQTPKHLITATGQRVTLRCSPRSGDLSVYWYQQSLDQGLQFLIQYYNGEERAKGNILERFSAQQFPDLHSELNLSSLELGDSALYFCASSAGTGGFYEQYFGPGTRLTVT.

The chain is built from TRBV2 and TRBJ2-7; possibly TRBD2 for D (5 bases). Germline CDR1 and CDR2: SNHLY and FYNNEI. This CDR3 region has 12 residues. V dropped 6 bases and J dropped 0 bases, with 6 bases sitting between them. CDR3 protein: CASSRDSYEQYF. CDR3 DNA: TGTGCCAGCAGCCGGGACTCCTACGAGCAGTACTTC.

CDR3 in DNA: TGTGCCAGCAGCTTAGTGCGGGGGGCTCACTACAATGAGCAGTTCTTC. Protein product: CASSLVRGAHYNEQFF. The chain employs TRBV7-8 and TRBJ2-1, with 8 nucleotides matching TRBD2. The CDR3 is made up of 16 amino acids. Germline trimming cut 1 base from V and 3 bases from J; bases unmatched to any gene: 5. CDR1 is SGHVS and CDR2 is FQNEAQ in the germline V gene.

V gene TRBV7-9 combines with J gene TRBJ1-3; D unclear. V lost 2 bases, J lost 0 bases, and 14 bases lay in between. The CDR3 has 17 amino acids. From germline, CDR1 is SEHNR and CDR2 FQNEAQ (reference sequence). CDR3 residues: CASSLSLARASGNTIYF. For the CDR3, the DNA is TGTGCCAGCAGCTTAAGTTTAGCGAGGGCCTCTGGAAACACCATATATTTT.

The count of this clone is one. V gene TRBV11-2 combines with J gene TRBJ1-1; D is undetermined. Germline V lookup: CDR1 SGHAT, CDR2 FQNNGV. This CDR3 region has 13 residues. Trimming left V 5 bases short and J 10 bases short, with 17 bases between. The CDR3: CASSHIGSGLAFF. CDR3 nucleotide sequence: TGTGCCAGCAGCCATATCGGTTCTGGGTTAGCTTTCTTT.

The chain couples TRBV15 to TRBJ1-6; TRBD1 aligns across 11 bases. The germline V gene has CDR1 LNHNV and CDR2 YYDKDF (reference sequence). V shed 1 base and J 9 bases; nucleotides not matched to a gene: 2. This CDR3 contains 15 residues. CDR3: CATSRAGTGGSPLHF. The CDR3 coding sequence is TGTGCCACCAGCAGAGCCGGGACAGGGGGTTCACCCCTCCACTTT.

As to this clone: Other DNA sequences of this sample code for an identical CDR3. The chain combines TRBV7-2 with TRBJ2-7; D is uncertain. Germline V gene sequence: CDR1 SGHTA, CDR2 FQGNSA. CDR3 length equals 11 residues. Trimming stripped 5 bases from V and 1 base from J, with 3 bases between. CDR3 sequence: CASSLSYEQYF. CDR3 DNA sequence: TGTGCCAGCAGCCTATCCTACGAGCAGTACTTC.

J is TRBJ1-6 and V is TRBV7-9; TRBD1 matches 7 bases. The germline CDR1 and CDR2 sequences are SEHNR and FQNEAQ (reference sequence). This CDR3 spans 16 amino acids. J gave up 6 bases and V 7 bases, and 12 bases lay outside the gene matches. Here the CDR3 reads CASTSDRVRGNSPLHF. CDR3 DNA sequence: TGTGCCAGCACCTCAGACAGGGTGCGAGGTAATTCACCCCTCCACTTT.

The V and J genes are TRBV7-9 and TRBJ1-1; D is unclear. Per the germline V gene, CDR1 is SEHNR and CDR2 is FQNEAQ (reference sequence). The length of the CDR3 is 12 residues. The germline V and J ends were trimmed by 1 base and 6 bases, with 6 bases remaining between them. The CDR3 region has the DNA TGTGCCAGCAGCTTAGTCGGCGCTGAAGCTTTCTTT. Encoded protein: CASSLVGAEAFF.

This clone was detected a few times. The rearrangement uses TRBV7-9 and TRBJ1-1; D is undetermined. Germline CDR1 and CDR2: SEHNR and FQNEAQ (reference sequence). The CDR3 is 14 amino acids. The V and J ends lost 0 bases and 1 base respectively, with 6 bases between them. The CDR3 sequence: CASSLAGPNTEAFF. In DNA form, the CDR3 reads TGTGCCAGCAGCTTAGCCGGCCCGAACACTGAAGCTTTCTTT.

This rearrangement joins TRBV19 to TRBJ1-3; D unclear. Trimming took 7 bases from V and 7 from J, leaving 17 bases between them. CDR3 size: 14 residues. The germline V gene has CDR1 LNHDA and CDR2 SQIVND (reference sequence). The DNA of the CDR3 is TGTGCCAGTAACGACCAGGTGTTCGCGAACACCATATATTTT. Amino acids: CASNDQVFANTIYF.

The rearrangement joins TRBV4-3 to TRBJ2-3; TRBD1 is a possible D gene (6 bases). The ends were cut back, 4 bases at V and 4 bases at J, with 9 bases in the middle. Looked up from germline, CDR1 is LGHNA and CDR2 is YSLEER. The CDR3 spans 13 residues. In DNA form, the CDR3 reads TGCGCCAGCAGCCCCACAGGGCCAGATACGCAGTATTTT. It specifies CASSPTGPDTQYF.

The chain has TRBV3-1 (or the pseudogene TRBV3-2) and TRBJ1-1; D gene unclear. Per the germline V gene, CDR1 is LGHDT and CDR2 is YNNKEL (reference sequence). Trimming removed 3 bases from V and 2 bases from J, with 10 bases in between. The CDR3 is made up of 14 amino acids. The DNA of the CDR3 is TGTGCCAGCAGCCATAGGAACCGTAACACTGAAGCTTTCTTT. The encoded protein is CASSHRNRNTEAFF.

A single count supports this clone. The chain couples TRBV29-1 to TRBJ2-4, with unresolved D. The CDR3 runs 14 residues. The V gene lost 3 bases and the J gene lost 0 bases, with 9 bases spanning the gap. Germline CDR1 is SQVTM and CDR2 is ANQGSEA. CDR3 bases: TGCAGCGTTGAGAGCGTACTAGCCAAAAACATTCAGTACTTC. Protein sequence: CSVESVLAKNIQYF.

J is TRBJ2-1 and V is TRBV5-3, with 13 bases matching TRBD2. TRBV5-3 is classed as an ORF, of uncertain function. V trimming: 4 bases; J trimming: 5 bases; junction bases outside the gene matches: 9. This CDR3 has 17 residues. CDR3 sequence reads: CARSLGLAGAPNNEQFF. The DNA of the CDR3 is TGTGCCAGAAGCCTCGGACTAGCGGGGGCGCCTAACAATGAGCAGTTCTTC.

The rearrangement uses TRBV7-9 and TRBJ1-3, with D perhaps matching TRBD1 (5 bases). Germline CDR1 and CDR2: SEHNR and FQNEAQ (reference sequence). V lost 2 bases and J 5 bases, leaving 19 bases between the germline ends. This CDR3 has 17 residues. The CDR3: CASSLTLRDVRRNTIYF. As DNA, the CDR3 is TGTGCCAGCAGCTTAACCCTCCGGGACGTTCGCCGAAACACCATATATTTT.

This clone occurred a few times. This sequence joins TRBV12-3 or TRBV12-4 and TRBJ1-1; D gene unclear. The CDR3 is 13 residues long. With 4 bases removed from V and 4 bases from J, the gap between germline ends came to 10 bases. DNA for the CDR3: TGTGCCAGCAGTTCTGGACCAGGCACTGAAGCTTTCTTT. The encoded protein is CASSSGPGTEAFF.

The J gene is TRBJ2-2, the V gene TRBV6-2 or TRBV6-3, with 10 nucleotides matching TRBD1. Germline V gene sequence: CDR1 MNHEY, CDR2 SVGEGT. Unmatched junction bases numbered 0, after V lost 1 base and J lost 1 base. The CDR3 runs 16 residues. CDR3: CASSYWTGGNTGELFF. DNA for the CDR3: TGTGCCAGCAGTTACTGGACAGGGGGGAACACCGGGGAGCTGTTTTTT.

This chain uses TRBV14 with TRBJ1-1; D unresolved. CDR1 is SGHDN, CDR2 FVKESK, per germline. This CDR3 is built from 13 residues. Deletions cut 0 bases from V and 10 bases from J, with 12 bases between. CDR3 loop: CASSQDSVGLAFF. In DNA, the CDR3 is TGTGCCAGCAGCCAAGATTCTGTAGGGTTAGCTTTCTTT.